The rows below give T cell receptor beta chains drawn from one sample of a study of shared clonotypes between healthy human individuals. Assay used: immunoSEQ multiplex PCR; TCRdb lists only in-frame clones, some missing. The sample shows about 2,200,000 clones, approximately 94% of them seen only once. The sequencing input was naive CD8+ T cells from PBMCs. The origin of the receptors is a man aged 18 to 30 in good health. Some clones in this sample may be carry-over from other donors' samples. The CDR3 runs from the conserved cysteine through the conserved F or W. D genes are given only for firm matches. The size field is filled for only some rows; it gives once, few, many or a size class.

V gene	clone size	D gene	J gene	CDR3 length	CDR3 DNA	CDR3 protein
TRBV27	.	.	TRBJ2-7	12	TGTGCCAGCGGCCGGCGGGGATACGAGCAGTACTTC	CASGRRGYEQYF
TRBV15	.	TRBD1	TRBJ2-7	14	TGTGCCACCAGCAGAGGGACAGGGGAAGACGAGCAGTACTTC	CATSRGTGEDEQYF
TRBV7-9	.	TRBD1	TRBJ2-1	14	TGTGCCAGCAGCTTAACGGACAGGGACCTCCTAGGGTTCTTC	CASSLTDRDLLGFF
TRBV7-9	.	.	TRBJ2-2	17	TGTGCCAGCAGCTTATCTCCCAGGCGACCGAACACCGGGGAGCTGTTTTTT	CASSLSPRRPNTGELFF
TRBV5-6	once	TRBD1	TRBJ2-1	16	TGTGCCAGCAGCTTGGTAGGGCAGGGGGCAGACAATGAGCAGTTCTTC	CASSLVGQGADNEQFF
TRBV19	.	.	TRBJ2-1	18	TGTGCCAGTACCCGAACGACAGTTGCCCTCCCCTCCTACAATGAGCAGTTCTTC	CASTRTTVALPSYNEQFF
TRBV7-2	.	.	TRBJ1-3	13	TGTGCCAGCAGCTTATATGAGGACAACACCATATATTTT	CASSLYEDNTIYF
TRBV27	.	TRBD2	TRBJ2-1	15	TGTGCCAGCAGTTCCTCGAGCGGGACCTACAATGAGCAGTTCTTC	CASSSSSGTYNEQFF
TRBV25-1	once	.	TRBJ1-4	16	TGTGCCAGCAGTGAATACACAGGCCTCACTAATGAAAAACTGTTTTTT	CASSEYTGLTNEKLFF
TRBV28	.	.	TRBJ2-3	14	TGTGCCATCGCACCGGGACTCAACACAGATACGCAGTATTTT	CAIAPGLNTDTQYF
TRBV9	few	TRBD1	TRBJ2-7	14	TGTGCCAGCAGCGTAGGACAGGGCACCTACGAGCAGTACTTC	CASSVGQGTYEQYF
TRBV5-4	.	TRBD2	TRBJ2-5	17	TGTGCCAGCACCCCGGGTACATCGCGGGAGGGGGCAGAGACCCAGTACTTC	CASTPGTSREGAETQYF
TRBV29-1	.	TRBD1	TRBJ1-2	12	TGCAGCGTAGACAGGGGGATCTATGGCTACACCTTC	CSVDRGIYGYTF
TRBV19	once	.	TRBJ1-2	15	TGTGCCAGTAGTATAGTTGGGGTCGAATACTATGGCTACACCTTC	CASSIVGVEYYGYTF
TRBV30	.	TRBD2	TRBJ2-5	11	TGTGCCTGGAGTGTAGCGGGACTGGGCAACTTC	CAWSVAGLGNF
TRBV2	.	.	TRBJ1-5	15	TGTGCCAGCAGATCTGGTCAGGGTAGCAATCAGCCCCAGCATTTT	CASRSGQGSNQPQHF
TRBV7-9	.	.	TRBJ2-1	15	TGTGCCAGCAGCTTAACGAGTAGCTCCTACAATGAGCAGTTCTTC	CASSLTSSSYNEQFF
TRBV30	.	TRBD1	TRBJ1-4	14	TGTGCCTGGAGTCTGGGGACAGGGGATGAAAAACTGTTTTTT	CAWSLGTGDEKLFF
TRBV19	.	TRBD1	TRBJ2-5	15	TGTGCCAGTAGCAACAGGGGGGCCTTCCAAGAGACCCAGTACTTC	CASSNRGAFQETQYF
TRBV29-1	.	.	TRBJ2-1	15	TGCAGCGTTGACCTCTGGCGGGAAGTTGGGGATGAGCAGTTCTTC	CSVDLWREVGDEQFF
TRBV11-2	.	TRBD2	TRBJ2-5	16	TGTGCCAGCAGCTCCTTGGCCGGGAGGGCCGGGGAGACCCAGTACTTC	CASSSLAGRAGETQYF
TRBV14	.	TRBD1	TRBJ1-4	15	TGTGCCAGCAGCCAAGGGCTGGGCAGGGGGGAAAAACTGTTTTTT	CASSQGLGRGEKLFF
TRBV11-3	.	TRBD2	TRBJ2-5	16	TGTGCCAGCAGCTTAGATCCGCGGCGGGGGCAAGAGACCCAGTACTTC	CASSLDPRRGQETQYF
TRBV6-6	.	.	TRBJ1-2	15	TGTGCCAGCAGTTACTCGAGTCAGGGTTACAATGGCTACACCTTC	CASSYSSQGYNGYTF
TRBV29-1	few	TRBD1	TRBJ1-1	16	TGCAGCGTTGATGGTTTCGTTCAGGGGGCGCGTACTGAAGCTTTCTTT	CSVDGFVQGARTEAFF
TRBV7-9	.	.	TRBJ2-7	14	TGTGCCAGCACCCAAGGAGCCGGAGCCGACGAGCAGTACTTC	CASTQGAGADEQYF
TRBV4-3	few	.	TRBJ1-1	14	TGCGCCAGCAGCCAAGAGGAGTCCGGGCCCGAAGCTTTCTTT	CASSQEESGPEAFF
TRBV9	.	.	TRBJ2-3	13	TGTGCCAGCAGTACCCTCTACACAGATACGCAGTATTTT	CASSTLYTDTQYF
TRBV5-4	.	.	TRBJ1-1	14	TGTGCCAGCAGCTTCGGGGCTGGAGAGTCTGAAGCTTTCTTT	CASSFGAGESEAFF
TRBV28	.	.	TRBJ1-5	14	TGTGCCAGCGGGATCAGCCATAGCAATCAGCCCCAGCATTTT	CASGISHSNQPQHF
TRBV2	.	TRBD1	TRBJ2-7	15	TGTGCCAGCAGAGAACCGGGACAGCTCTCCTACGAGCAGTACTTC	CASREPGQLSYEQYF
TRBV29-1	.	.	TRBJ1-1	12	TGCAGCGTTGGGGCCCCGAAGACTGAAGCTTTCTTT	CSVGAPKTEAFF
TRBV7-9	once	.	TRBJ2-2	14	TGTGCCAGCAGCTTAGTTCTGTTCACCGGGGAGCTGTTTTTT	CASSLVLFTGELFF
TRBV7-6	.	TRBD1	TRBJ1-3	15	TGTGCCAGCAGCTTCGGGGACAGGGCTGGAAACACCATATATTTT	CASSFGDRAGNTIYF
TRBV28	.	.	TRBJ2-7	13	TGTGCCAGCAGTTCGACAGGTCTCTACGAGCAGTACTTC	CASSSTGLYEQYF
TRBV9	.	.	TRBJ1-1	15	TGTGCCAGCAGCGTAGGCTCAGACAGTAACACTGAAGCTTTCTTT	CASSVGSDSNTEAFF
TRBV10-1	.	TRBD1	TRBJ2-7	16	TGCGCCAGCAGTGAGTCGACGGGACAGGGGACCTACGAGCAGTACTTC	CASSESTGQGTYEQYF
TRBV6-1	.	.	TRBJ1-1	15	TGTGCCAGCAGTGAGCTTTGGCCCTTGAACACTGAAGCTTTCTTT	CASSELWPLNTEAFF
TRBV7-3	.	.	TRBJ2-1	16	TGTGCCAGCAGCTTAAGTTTATCGGTCAGGTTCAATGAGCAGTTCTTC	CASSLSLSVRFNEQFF
TRBV9	.	.	TRBJ2-3	15	TGTGCCAGCAGCGGTAGCGGAAGGAGCACAGATACGCAGTATTTT	CASSGSGRSTDTQYF
TRBV11-3	once	.	TRBJ2-2	15	TGTGCCAGCAGCTTAGATCGTGGGTTCACCGGGGAGCTGTTTTTT	CASSLDRGFTGELFF
TRBV15	.	.	TRBJ2-7	14	TGTGCCACCGCACTGGGACCGTCGTCCTACGAGCAGTACTTC	CATALGPSSYEQYF
TRBV7-9	.	.	TRBJ1-2	15	TGTGCCAGCAGCTTAAACTTAGAGGTGAGCTATGGCTACACCTTC	CASSLNLEVSYGYTF
TRBV4-1	.	TRBD1	TRBJ1-2	16	TGCGCCAGCAGCCAAGAACCGGGACAGGCTATCAATGGCTACACCTTC	CASSQEPGQAINGYTF
TRBV10-2	.	TRBD1	TRBJ1-2	14	TGCGCCAGCATATCAGACAGGGGGCTCTATGGCTACACCTTC	CASISDRGLYGYTF
TRBV28	.	.	TRBJ1-2	10	TGTGCCAGCAAAAGGGGTGGCTACACCTTC	CASKRGGYTF
TRBV6-4	once	TRBD1	TRBJ1-2	14	TGTGCCAGCACGGGAAAGGGGGCGCGCTATGGCTACACCTTC	CASTGKGARYGYTF
TRBV7-9	.	.	TRBJ2-5	16	TGTGCCAGCAGCTCCTGGGGACTTCGAGGGGTCGAGACCCAGTACTTC	CASSSWGLRGVETQYF
TRBV5-5	.	.	TRBJ2-7	13	TGTGCCAGCAGCCTGAGGGTACTCTACGAGCAGTACTTC	CASSLRVLYEQYF
TRBV27	.	.	TRBJ1-2	11	TGTGCCAGCAGCCAGGGGTATGGCTACACCTTC	CASSQGYGYTF
TRBV9	.	TRBD1	TRBJ1-2	20	TGTGCCAGCAGCGTAGCTACGGGTGGACCCCTGGACAGGGGAAGAGGAGGCTACACCTTC	CASSVATGGPLDRGRGGYTF
TRBV14	.	.	TRBJ2-1	14	TGTGCCAGCAGCCAAGTGGACAGATACAATGAGCAGTTCTTC	CASSQVDRYNEQFF
TRBV11-2	.	.	TRBJ2-2	15	TGTGCCAGCGGGCCACAGAGAGGAAACACCGGGGAGCTGTTTTTT	CASGPQRGNTGELFF